Listed below are T cell receptor beta chains from one sample, sequenced in a study of identical twins. TCRdb ran MiXCR on the 5' RACE reads and lists one entry per CDR3 protein. The data contain 210,000 or so distinct CDR3 sequences, around 8% of them singletons. These same data were also listed under a study on yellow fever vaccine responses in identical twins.

The sample taken for sequencing was memory (CD45RO+) T cells sorted from blood. Receptor source: a woman aged 18 to 35 in good health. The CDR3 runs from the conserved cysteine through the conserved F or W. A D gene is named only where the DNA matches it firmly. Not every row has a clone size; where given, it reads once, few, many or a size class.

TGTGCCAGCAGCTCCTCAAGACTAGCCTTTCTTGAGCAGTTCTTC	CASSSSRLAFLEQFF	TRBJ2-1	15	TRBD2	TRBV7-2	few
TGCAGCGCAGAGAGTGGGGGGAAGAGGGAGCTGTTTTTT	CSAESGGKRELFF	TRBJ2-2	13	NA	TRBV29-1	few
TGTGCCAGCAGCGTAGCGGGGGGGCAAGATACGCAGTATTTT	CASSVAGGQDTQYF	TRBJ2-3	14	TRBD2	TRBV6-4	many
TGTGCCAGCAGTGATCAAGCCAGGGCAGAGGAGCAGTTCTTC	CASSDQARAEEQFF	TRBJ2-1	14	NA	TRBV2	NA
TGTGCCAGCAGTGTCACTAGCGCGGGACCAGATACGCAGTATTTT	CASSVTSAGPDTQYF	TRBJ2-3	15	TRBD2	TRBV2	few
TGTGCCAGCAGCTCCGGACAGGGGAGAGGATACGAGCAGTACTTC	CASSSGQGRGYEQYF	TRBJ2-7	15	TRBD1	TRBV5-6	NA
TGTGCCAGCAGCTTAGTCACTAGCGGGGGATTTCGGGAGCAGTACTTC	CASSLVTSGGFREQYF	TRBJ2-7	16	TRBD2	TRBV7-9	NA
TGTGCCAGCAGCTGGACTGGGGGTCGGCCCAATGAGCAGTTCTTC	CASSWTGGRPNEQFF	TRBJ2-1	15	NA	TRBV7-8	many
TGTGCCACCAGTGATGTCTGGAGCACAGATACGCAGTATTTT	CATSDVWSTDTQYF	TRBJ2-3	14	NA	TRBV24-1	many
TGCAGTGCTAGGGGGGGACTAGAGCCAGATACGCAGTATTTT	CSARGGLEPDTQYF	TRBJ2-3	14	TRBD2	TRBV20-1	NA
TGCAGTGCTAGAGATGGGGTCAGGGGAAGCAATTCACCCCTCCACTTT	CSARDGVRGSNSPLHF	TRBJ1-6	16	NA	TRBV20-1	few
TGCGCCAGCAGCTTGGCGGGGACTAGCAATCAAGAGACCCAGTACTTC	CASSLAGTSNQETQYF	TRBJ2-5	16	TRBD2	TRBV5-1	few
TGTGCCAGCAGCCTCCGACAGGGGCACACCGGGGAGCTGTTTTTT	CASSLRQGHTGELFF	TRBJ2-2	15	TRBD1	TRBV9	many
TGTGCCAGCAGCCGCGCCGTGACAAACACCGGGGAGCTGTTTTTT	CASSRAVTNTGELFF	TRBJ2-2	15	NA	TRBV7-3	many
TGTGCCAGCAGCGCCCGTACAGGGAACGAGCAGTACTTC	CASSARTGNEQYF	TRBJ2-7	13	NA	TRBV25-1	many
TGCAGCGTTGAATTGCCTCGGACAGGGAAGTCCGGGGAGCTGTTTTTT	CSVELPRTGKSGELFF	TRBJ2-2	16	TRBD1	TRBV29-1	many
TGTGCCAGCAGTCAACCTAAAGGGGAAGAGGGGAACATTCAGTACTTC	CASSQPKGEEGNIQYF	TRBJ2-4	16	NA	TRBV12-3/TRBV12-4	few
TGTGCCAGCAGTACGAGGGAGGGCAATGAGCAGTTCTTC	CASSTREGNEQFF	TRBJ2-1	13	TRBD2	TRBV6-4	NA
TGTGCCAGCAGCCCCCCAGGGGGCGCGATAGAGACCCAGTACTTC	CASSPPGGAIETQYF	TRBJ2-5	15	TRBD1	TRBV7-8	NA
TGTGCCAGCAGCAAGCCGGGACAGGCTAATGAAAAACTGTTTTTT	CASSKPGQANEKLFF	TRBJ1-4	15	NA	TRBV21-1	many
TGCAGTGCTAGCTCCTTGAGAGACACTGAAGCTTTCTTT	CSASSLRDTEAFF	TRBJ1-1	13	NA	TRBV20-1	few
TGTGCCAGCCATAATCAAGATGGCAGGGGTAGGACTGAAGCTTTCTTT	CASHNQDGRGRTEAFF	TRBJ1-1	16	NA	TRBV3-1	few
TGTGCCAGCAGTGCGGGGGGAGAGACCCAGTACTTC	CASSAGGETQYF	TRBJ2-5	12	TRBD2	TRBV6-5	many
TGCGCCAGCAGCTTGGCCGCTAGCGGGGCCCAAGAGACCCAGTACTTC	CASSLAASGAQETQYF	TRBJ2-5	16	TRBD2	TRBV5-1	many
TGCGCCAGCAGCCAAGGGGGCCAAAATGTGGATACGCAGTATTTT	CASSQGGQNVDTQYF	TRBJ2-3	15	NA	TRBV4-3	NA
TGTGCCAGCAGCATCACTAGCGGGATAAATGAGCAGTTCTTC	CASSITSGINEQFF	TRBJ2-1	14	TRBD2	TRBV7-2	NA
TGTGCCAGCAGTTACAGTGGGCACAGTCGATTTGCAGATACGCAGTATTTT	CASSYSGHSRFADTQYF	TRBJ2-3	17	NA	TRBV6-5	NA
TGCAGTGCTAGCCCTGTAGGGACTTCCAACACCGGGGAGCTGTTTTTT	CSASPVGTSNTGELFF	TRBJ2-2	16	NA	TRBV20-1	few
TGTGCCAGCAGCCCACAGGGGGGGTACTATGGCTACACCTTC	CASSPQGGYYGYTF	TRBJ1-2	14	TRBD1	TRBV7-9	NA
TGTGCCAGCAGCCACCTAGGAGGACCGGGACAGGATGCAGATACGCAGTATTTT	CASSHLGGPGQDADTQYF	TRBJ2-3	18	TRBD1	TRBV13	NA
TGTGCCACCAGCAGCAGGGACAGCCCCTACAATGAGCAGTTCTTC	CATSSRDSPYNEQFF	TRBJ2-1	15	TRBD1	TRBV15	many
TGTGCCAGCAGCCAAGCTTTCGGACAGGAACAAGAGACCCAGTACTTC	CASSQAFGQEQETQYF	TRBJ2-5	16	TRBD1	TRBV4-2	many
TGCGCCAGCAGCTTGATCGATCCGACCTTGAACACTGAAGCTTTCTTT	CASSLIDPTLNTEAFF	TRBJ1-1	16	NA	TRBV5-1	few
TGTGCCAGCAGCATACCTAGCGGGAACTACAATGAGCAGTTCTTC	CASSIPSGNYNEQFF	TRBJ2-1	15	TRBD2	TRBV11-2	many
TGTGCCAGCAGTCGTGATCCTAACTATGGCTACACCTTC	CASSRDPNYGYTF	TRBJ1-2	13	NA	TRBV5-5	NA
TGTGCCAGCAGCTTAAGGGGACTAGCGGGGGGACTTGGCACAGATACGCAGTATTTT	CASSLRGLAGGLGTDTQYF	TRBJ2-3	19	TRBD2	TRBV11-2	NA
TGCAGTGCTAGAGATTTGACAGTAGGAGGAGCTTTCTTT	CSARDLTVGGAFF	TRBJ1-1	13	NA	TRBV20-1	NA
TGTGCCAGCAGTTACCTAGCGGAGGGGGCGGGGAATGAGCAGTTCTTC	CASSYLAEGAGNEQFF	TRBJ2-1	16	NA	TRBV6-2/TRBV6-3	medium-sized
TGCAGTGCTAGCCGAGCGGGAGGAGCAGAGACCCAGTACTTC	CSASRAGGAETQYF	TRBJ2-5	14	TRBD2	TRBV20-1	few
TGTGCCAGCAGCTTAGGGGAGGGACGAGATACGCAGTATTTT	CASSLGEGRDTQYF	TRBJ2-3	14	TRBD2	TRBV7-9	few
TGTGCCAGCAGCTCCCTGGACGAGCAGTACTTC	CASSSLDEQYF	TRBJ2-7	11	NA	TRBV7-9	many
TGTGCCAGCAGCCAAGCACAACTTAACTATGGCTACACCTTC	CASSQAQLNYGYTF	TRBJ1-2	14	NA	TRBV3-1	many
TGTGCCAGCCGAATCGACGCGATCAATGAGCAGTTCTTC	CASRIDAINEQFF	TRBJ2-1	13	NA	TRBV6-2/TRBV6-3	NA
TGCAGCGTTGAAAGGGAGCAGTTCTTC	CSVEREQFF	TRBJ2-1	9	NA	TRBV29-1	few